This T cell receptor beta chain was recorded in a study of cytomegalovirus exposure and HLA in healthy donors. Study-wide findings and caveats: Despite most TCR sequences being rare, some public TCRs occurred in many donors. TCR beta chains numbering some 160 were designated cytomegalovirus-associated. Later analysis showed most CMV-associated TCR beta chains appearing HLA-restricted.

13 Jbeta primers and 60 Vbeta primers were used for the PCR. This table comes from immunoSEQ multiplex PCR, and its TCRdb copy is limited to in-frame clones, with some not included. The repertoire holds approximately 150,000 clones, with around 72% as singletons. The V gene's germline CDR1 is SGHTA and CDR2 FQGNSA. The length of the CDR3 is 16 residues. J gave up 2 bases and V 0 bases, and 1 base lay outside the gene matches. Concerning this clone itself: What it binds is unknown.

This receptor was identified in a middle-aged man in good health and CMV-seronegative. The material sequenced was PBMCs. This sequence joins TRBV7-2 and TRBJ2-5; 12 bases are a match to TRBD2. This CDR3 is CASSLALAGGQETQYF. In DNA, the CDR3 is TGTGCCAGCAGCTTAGCGCTAGCGGGGGGGCAAGAGACCCAGTACTTC.